This T cell receptor beta chain came from a study of T cell repertoires in cytomegalovirus infection. The V and J ends lost 1 base and 0 bases respectively, with 16 bases between them. The CDR3 has 18 amino acids. Germline CDR1 SEHNR, CDR2 FQNEAQ (reference sequence). This clonotype came up many times. One entry per CDR3 protein, called by TCRdb with MiXCR from the reads. This table has under 350,000 distinct CDR3 sequences, 8% to 10% appearing once. The chain links TRBV7-9 to TRBJ1-5, with D possibly matching TRBD1 (6 bases). Sequenced input: PBMCs. The sequence came from a human donor in good health (CMV status not recorded). Some clones in this sample may be carry-over from other donors' samples. In DNA form, the CDR3 reads TGTGCCAGCAGCTTAGTTCCCCACAGGGACTTTAGCAATCAGCCCCAGCATTTT. Its protein product is CASSLVPHRDFSNQPQHF.